Listed below are T cell receptor beta chains from one sample, sequenced in a study of Ad26.COV2.S vaccination and SARS-CoV-2 variants. Data came from immunoSEQ multiplex PCR; TCRdb stores just in-frame clones and leaves some out. The data contain 450,000 to 550,000 clones, 80% to 90% of them singletons. The sequencing here drew on peripheral blood, taken in a trial of Ad26.COV2.S vaccine versus placebo. The source is a person aged 18-60 years who received the Ad26.COV2.S COVID-19 vaccine or a placebo. Each CDR3 is given with its conserved first and last residue. Each record gives: D gene, V gene, J gene, clone size, CDR3 protein, CDR3 DNA. The D gene is left open where the match is weak. A clone size is listed for some rows: how often the clone was seen (once, few, many), or a class if it is expanded.

d_call: -
v_call: TRBV2
j_call: TRBJ1-1
clone_size: few
cdr3_aa: CASRGNTEAFF
cdr3_nt: TGTGCCAGCAGAGGGAACACTGAAGCTTTCTTT

d_call: TRBD1
v_call: TRBV29-1
j_call: TRBJ1-2
clone_size: -
cdr3_aa: CSGLRDSYGYTF
cdr3_nt: TGCAGCGGCCTCCGGGACAGCTATGGCTACACCTTC

d_call: -
v_call: TRBV11-1
j_call: TRBJ1-1
clone_size: once
cdr3_aa: CASSLRARAEAFF
cdr3_nt: TGTGCCAGCAGCTTAAGGGCCCGCGCTGAAGCTTTCTTT

d_call: TRBD1
v_call: TRBV14
j_call: TRBJ2-5
clone_size: -
cdr3_aa: CASSFRQGQETQYF
cdr3_nt: TGTGCCAGCAGCTTTCGACAGGGCCAAGAGACCCAGTACTTC

d_call: -
v_call: TRBV7-9
j_call: TRBJ2-3
clone_size: once
cdr3_aa: CASSLALGVGTDTQYF
cdr3_nt: TGTGCCAGCAGCTTAGCGCTTGGGGTGGGCACAGATACGCAGTATTTT

d_call: -
v_call: TRBV19
j_call: TRBJ2-3
clone_size: -
cdr3_aa: CASSMSRVLPDTQYF
cdr3_nt: TGTGCCAGTAGTATGTCCCGGGTTCTACCAGATACGCAGTATTTT

d_call: -
v_call: TRBV5-1
j_call: TRBJ1-2
clone_size: -
cdr3_aa: CASSLFGWGGYTF
cdr3_nt: TGCGCCAGCAGCTTGTTTGGCTGGGGTGGCTACACCTTC

d_call: -
v_call: TRBV30
j_call: TRBJ1-1
clone_size: -
cdr3_aa: CAWNPANTEAFF
cdr3_nt: TGTGCCTGGAATCCCGCGAACACTGAAGCTTTCTTT

d_call: -
v_call: TRBV7-3
j_call: TRBJ2-2
clone_size: -
cdr3_aa: CASSPRFGELFF
cdr3_nt: TGTGCCAGCAGCCCCCGGTTCGGGGAGCTGTTTTTT

d_call: -
v_call: TRBV5-4
j_call: TRBJ1-6
clone_size: -
cdr3_aa: CASSLGGINPNSPLHF
cdr3_nt: TGTGCCAGCAGCTTGGGAGGGATAAACCCTAATTCACCCCTCCACTTT

d_call: TRBD1
v_call: TRBV7-9
j_call: TRBJ2-3
clone_size: once
cdr3_aa: CASSSRDRGRTDTQYF
cdr3_nt: TGTGCCAGCAGCTCGAGGGACAGGGGACGCACAGATACGCAGTATTTT

d_call: -
v_call: TRBV19
j_call: TRBJ1-1
clone_size: -
cdr3_aa: CASRQDYTEAFF
cdr3_nt: TGTGCCAGCAGACAAGATTACACTGAAGCTTTCTTT

d_call: -
v_call: TRBV29-1
j_call: TRBJ1-2
clone_size: once
cdr3_aa: CSVAVVNYGYTF
cdr3_nt: TGCAGCGTTGCAGTCGTTAACTATGGCTACACCTTC

d_call: -
v_call: TRBV24-1
j_call: TRBJ1-5
clone_size: -
cdr3_aa: CATSDPNGQPQHF
cdr3_nt: TGTGCCACCAGTGATCCAAATGGTCAGCCCCAGCATTTT

d_call: -
v_call: TRBV7-8
j_call: TRBJ2-3
clone_size: -
cdr3_aa: CASSPTTDTQYF
cdr3_nt: TGTGCCAGCAGCCCGACCACAGATACGCAGTATTTT

d_call: -
v_call: TRBV3-1/TRBV3-2
j_call: TRBJ1-2
clone_size: -
cdr3_aa: CASSQGQAQHYGYTF
cdr3_nt: TGTGCCAGCAGCCAAGGGCAGGCCCAACACTATGGCTACACCTTC

d_call: TRBD2
v_call: TRBV5-1
j_call: TRBJ2-7
clone_size: -
cdr3_aa: CASSTRTSGTYEQYF
cdr3_nt: TGCGCCAGCAGTACCCGGACTAGCGGGACCTACGAGCAGTACTTC

d_call: -
v_call: TRBV14
j_call: TRBJ1-3
clone_size: -
cdr3_aa: CASSQGSTIYF
cdr3_nt: TGTGCCAGCAGCCAGGGAAGCACCATATATTTT

d_call: -
v_call: TRBV14
j_call: TRBJ1-4
clone_size: -
cdr3_aa: CASSPGGAGLMRKLFF
cdr3_nt: TGTGCCAGCAGCCCCGGAGGTGCGGGTTTAATGAGAAAACTGTTTTTT

d_call: -
v_call: TRBV15
j_call: TRBJ1-2
clone_size: -
cdr3_aa: CATSRDSIYGYTF
cdr3_nt: TGTGCCACCAGCAGGGACAGTATCTATGGCTACACCTTC

d_call: TRBD2
v_call: TRBV6-2/TRBV6-3
j_call: TRBJ2-1
clone_size: once
cdr3_aa: CASSPLGLAGGQVVYNEQFF
cdr3_nt: TGTGCCAGCAGCCCTCTAGGACTAGCGGGGGGGCAGGTGGTCTACAATGAGCAGTTCTTC

d_call: -
v_call: TRBV15
j_call: TRBJ1-2
clone_size: -
cdr3_aa: CATSRDARNSGYTF
cdr3_nt: TGTGCCACCAGCAGAGATGCAAGGAATTCTGGCTACACCTTC

d_call: -
v_call: TRBV24-1
j_call: TRBJ2-3
clone_size: -
cdr3_aa: CATSAVTSSTDTQYF
cdr3_nt: TGTGCCACCAGTGCGGTAACCTCTAGCACAGATACGCAGTATTTT

d_call: -
v_call: TRBV7-3
j_call: TRBJ1-1
clone_size: -
cdr3_aa: CASSLVGGGQPNTEAFF
cdr3_nt: TGTGCCAGCAGCTTAGTAGGTGGTGGACAGCCGAACACTGAAGCTTTCTTT

d_call: TRBD2
v_call: TRBV5-1
j_call: TRBJ2-5
clone_size: -
cdr3_aa: CASSSSGAFQETQYF
cdr3_nt: TGCGCCAGCAGCTCTAGCGGGGCCTTCCAAGAGACCCAGTACTTC

d_call: -
v_call: TRBV24-1
j_call: TRBJ2-1
clone_size: once
cdr3_aa: CATSVGGNEQFF
cdr3_nt: TGTGCCACCAGTGTAGGAGGGAATGAGCAGTTCTTC

d_call: TRBD1
v_call: TRBV7-6
j_call: TRBJ2-7
clone_size: few
cdr3_aa: CASSLAAGGDEQYF
cdr3_nt: TGTGCCAGCAGCTTAGCGGCAGGGGGCGACGAGCAGTACTTC

d_call: TRBD1
v_call: TRBV25-1
j_call: TRBJ2-2
clone_size: -
cdr3_aa: CASSALSGTGYGELFF
cdr3_nt: TGTGCCAGCAGTGCCCTCTCTGGGACAGGGTACGGGGAGCTGTTTTTT

d_call: TRBD1
v_call: TRBV6-6
j_call: TRBJ2-7
clone_size: -
cdr3_aa: CASKSGTTGGSYEQYF
cdr3_nt: TGTGCCAGCAAATCCGGAACGACAGGGGGCTCCTACGAGCAGTACTTC

d_call: TRBD2
v_call: TRBV2
j_call: TRBJ2-1
clone_size: -
cdr3_aa: CASSVSGGSYNEQFF
cdr3_nt: TGTGCCAGCAGTGTGTCGGGAGGGTCCTACAATGAGCAGTTCTTC

d_call: -
v_call: TRBV6-6
j_call: TRBJ1-2
clone_size: -
cdr3_aa: CASSSPTDPIRGGYTF
cdr3_nt: TGTGCCAGCAGTTCGCCGACGGATCCGATCCGGGGAGGCTACACCTTC

d_call: -
v_call: TRBV9
j_call: TRBJ2-3
clone_size: -
cdr3_aa: CASSVDSPGTDTQYF
cdr3_nt: TGTGCCAGCAGCGTAGATAGTCCGGGTACAGATACGCAGTATTTT

d_call: TRBD1
v_call: TRBV7-8
j_call: TRBJ1-4
clone_size: -
cdr3_aa: CASSFDRANEKLFF
cdr3_nt: TGTGCCAGCAGCTTTGACAGGGCTAATGAAAAACTGTTTTTT

d_call: -
v_call: TRBV13
j_call: TRBJ1-1
clone_size: -
cdr3_aa: CASREETGGDTEAFF
cdr3_nt: TGTGCCAGCAGGGAAGAGACAGGTGGTGACACTGAAGCTTTCTTT

d_call: -
v_call: TRBV6-1
j_call: TRBJ1-5
clone_size: -
cdr3_aa: CASSGARGNQPQHF
cdr3_nt: TGTGCCAGCAGTGGAGCCCGGGGCAATCAGCCCCAGCATTTT

d_call: TRBD2
v_call: TRBV24-1
j_call: TRBJ2-7
clone_size: -
cdr3_aa: CATSDRSSGSVYEQYF
cdr3_nt: TGTGCCACCAGTGACCGATCTAGCGGGAGTGTATACGAGCAGTACTTC

d_call: -
v_call: TRBV12-2
j_call: TRBJ2-7
clone_size: -
cdr3_aa: CASRSLTLAGVSYEQYF
cdr3_nt: TGTGCAAGTCGCTCTTTAACACTAGCGGGGGTCTCCTACGAGCAGTACTTC

d_call: -
v_call: TRBV10-3
j_call: TRBJ2-7
clone_size: -
cdr3_aa: CAISEENTYEQYF
cdr3_nt: TGTGCCATCAGTGAGGAAAACACTTACGAGCAGTACTTC

d_call: -
v_call: TRBV5-4
j_call: TRBJ2-1
clone_size: -
cdr3_aa: CASSLPRASYNEQFF
cdr3_nt: TGTGCCAGCAGCTTGCCCAGGGCCTCCTACAATGAGCAGTTCTTC

d_call: -
v_call: TRBV2
j_call: TRBJ2-2
clone_size: -
cdr3_aa: CACRDMHTGELFF
cdr3_nt: TGTGCCTGCCGGGACATGCACACCGGGGAGCTGTTTTTT

d_call: -
v_call: TRBV3-1/TRBV3-2
j_call: TRBJ2-3
clone_size: -
cdr3_aa: CASSQVSSVPTDTQYF
cdr3_nt: TGTGCCAGCAGCCAAGTTTCGTCGGTCCCCACAGATACGCAGTATTTT